This T cell receptor (beta chain) originates from a study of blood T cell repertoires in COVID-19. Across the whole study: There were acute and convalescent COVID-19 samples, and they came from the United States, Italy and Spain.

Libraries were prepared by immunoSEQ multiplex PCR; TCRdb keeps only in-frame clonotypes and omits some of them. The data contain more than 95,000 clones, 60% to 80% of them seen just once; the ten biggest clones take up 6%. The sequenced sample was peripheral blood. The receptor was isolated from an elderly man with COVID-19, enrolled during active disease.

DNA of the CDR3: TGTGCCAGCAGCCTACACTCACAGTCTGGAAACACCATATATTTT. Its protein is CASSLHSQSGNTIYF. The chain carries TRBV6-5 and TRBJ1-3, with no clear D. Germline CDR1 is MNHEY and CDR2 is SVGAGI. V was trimmed by 6 bases and J by 1 base, leaving 13 bases between them. The CDR3 contains 15 residues.